These T cell receptor beta chains were read from a single sample in a study of CD8+ T cells in alopecia areata. Here immunoSEQ multiplex PCR was the method, and the copy in TCRdb shows in-frame clones only, minus some. The sample holds fewer than 200,000 clones; around 50% are singletons and the top ten take 14% to 15%. Sequencing was performed on CD4+ T cells sorted from blood, taken at week 0. The receptor set was obtained from a human donor with alopecia areata. CDR3s include the opening cysteine and the closing phenylalanine or tryptophan. Fields, in order: clone size, J gene, D gene, V gene, CDR3 length, CDR3 DNA, CDR3 protein. D genes are given only for firm matches. The size of a clone is reported for some rows only, either as once, few or many, or as a class for expanded clones.

clone size: NA
J gene: TRBJ1-2
D gene: TRBD1
V gene: TRBV29-1
CDR3 length: 14
CDR3 DNA: TGCAGCGTTGAAGAACGGGGACAGGATAAGGGCTACACCTTC
CDR3 protein: CSVEERGQDKGYTF

clone size: NA
J gene: TRBJ2-7
D gene: NA
V gene: TRBV5-1
CDR3 length: 16
CDR3 DNA: TGCGCCAGCAGCCAGTCTAGAGGGGGGCCCTCCTACGAGCAGTACTTC
CDR3 protein: CASSQSRGGPSYEQYF

clone size: NA
J gene: TRBJ1-5
D gene: NA
V gene: TRBV23-1
CDR3 length: 18
CDR3 DNA: TGCGCCAGCAGTCAATCCCTCCGGGACCACCTCTTCAATCAGCCCCAGCATTTT
CDR3 protein: CASSQSLRDHLFNQPQHF

clone size: NA
J gene: TRBJ2-3
D gene: TRBD2
V gene: TRBV2
CDR3 length: 14
CDR3 DNA: TGTGCCAGCAATCAGCGGGGGTCTACTGATACGCAGTATTTT
CDR3 protein: CASNQRGSTDTQYF

clone size: NA
J gene: TRBJ2-7
D gene: NA
V gene: TRBV12-5
CDR3 length: 12
CDR3 DNA: TGTGCTAGTGGGCCGGAAACCTACGAGCAGTACTTC
CDR3 protein: CASGPETYEQYF

clone size: few
J gene: TRBJ2-5
D gene: NA
V gene: TRBV29-1
CDR3 length: 12
CDR3 DNA: TGCAGCGTTGGTTTGCCGCAAGAGACCCAGTACTTC
CDR3 protein: CSVGLPQETQYF

clone size: NA
J gene: TRBJ1-3
D gene: NA
V gene: TRBV30
CDR3 length: 11
CDR3 DNA: TGTGCCTGGAGAACTGGAAACACCATATATTTT
CDR3 protein: CAWRTGNTIYF

clone size: NA
J gene: TRBJ2-7
D gene: TRBD1
V gene: TRBV25-1
CDR3 length: 16
CDR3 DNA: TGTGCCAGCAGTGCTCCGGGACAGGGGAGCTCCTACGAGCAGTACTTC
CDR3 protein: CASSAPGQGSSYEQYF

clone size: NA
J gene: TRBJ1-2
D gene: NA
V gene: TRBV18
CDR3 length: 13
CDR3 DNA: TGTGCCAGCTCACCTAGGACAGACTATGGCTACACCTTC
CDR3 protein: CASSPRTDYGYTF

clone size: NA
J gene: TRBJ1-1
D gene: NA
V gene: TRBV4-2
CDR3 length: 14
CDR3 DNA: TGTGCCAGCAGCCAAGCGGGGGGAGGCACTGAAGCTTTCTTT
CDR3 protein: CASSQAGGGTEAFF

clone size: NA
J gene: TRBJ1-1
D gene: TRBD1
V gene: TRBV10-3
CDR3 length: 14
CDR3 DNA: TGTGCCATCAGTAGGACAGGCACGAACACTGAAGCTTTCTTT
CDR3 protein: CAISRTGTNTEAFF

clone size: NA
J gene: TRBJ1-6
D gene: NA
V gene: TRBV30
CDR3 length: 17
CDR3 DNA: TGTGCCTGGACGCGGGGGGCACTCCCGACCTCGAATTCACCCCTCCACTTT
CDR3 protein: CAWTRGALPTSNSPLHF

clone size: NA
J gene: TRBJ1-1
D gene: NA
V gene: TRBV29-1
CDR3 length: 14
CDR3 DNA: TGCAGCGTGGAAAATGGACAGCGGAACACTGAAGCTTTCTTT
CDR3 protein: CSVENGQRNTEAFF

clone size: NA
J gene: TRBJ1-5
D gene: NA
V gene: TRBV2
CDR3 length: 14
CDR3 DNA: TGTGCCAGCAGCAAGGGGTATAGCAATCAGCCCCAGCATTTT
CDR3 protein: CASSKGYSNQPQHF

clone size: NA
J gene: TRBJ2-3
D gene: NA
V gene: TRBV2
CDR3 length: 13
CDR3 DNA: TGTGCCAGCGAAGAGGGGAGCACAGATACGCAGTATTTT
CDR3 protein: CASEEGSTDTQYF

clone size: once
J gene: TRBJ2-4
D gene: TRBD2
V gene: TRBV29-1
CDR3 length: 12
CDR3 DNA: TGCAGCGTTCGCGGGGGGGCGAACATTCAGTACTTC
CDR3 protein: CSVRGGANIQYF

clone size: few
J gene: TRBJ2-5
D gene: TRBD1
V gene: TRBV5-6
CDR3 length: 15
CDR3 DNA: TGTGCCAGCAGCTTGGTGACAGGGAACCAAGAGACCCAGTACTTC
CDR3 protein: CASSLVTGNQETQYF

clone size: NA
J gene: TRBJ1-2
D gene: TRBD1
V gene: TRBV7-9
CDR3 length: 17
CDR3 DNA: TGTGCCAGCAGCCCCGCACGGGGACAGGCCGCCTACTATGGCTACACCTTC
CDR3 protein: CASSPARGQAAYYGYTF

clone size: NA
J gene: TRBJ2-3
D gene: NA
V gene: TRBV9
CDR3 length: 16
CDR3 DNA: TGTGCCAGCAGCGTAACGACGGGGGGCTTCACAGATACGCAGTATTTT
CDR3 protein: CASSVTTGGFTDTQYF

clone size: NA
J gene: TRBJ2-7
D gene: NA
V gene: TRBV2
CDR3 length: 12
CDR3 DNA: TGTGCCAGGGGACCAAATGCCTACGAGCAGTACTTC
CDR3 protein: CARGPNAYEQYF

clone size: few
J gene: TRBJ2-7
D gene: NA
V gene: TRBV6-6
CDR3 length: 15
CDR3 DNA: TGTGCCAGCTCTCCCCGGCAGGGCAATTCCTACGAGCAGTACTTC
CDR3 protein: CASSPRQGNSYEQYF

clone size: NA
J gene: TRBJ1-6
D gene: NA
V gene: TRBV6-5
CDR3 length: 15
CDR3 DNA: TGTGCCAGCAGTTACTACAGGGATTATAATTCACCCCTCCACTTT
CDR3 protein: CASSYYRDYNSPLHF

clone size: NA
J gene: TRBJ1-6
D gene: TRBD1
V gene: TRBV4-2
CDR3 length: 16
CDR3 DNA: TGTGCCAGCAGCCAACGCTCGGACAGGGATAATTCACCCCTCCACTTT
CDR3 protein: CASSQRSDRDNSPLHF

clone size: NA
J gene: TRBJ1-1
D gene: NA
V gene: TRBV20-1
CDR3 length: 10
CDR3 DNA: TGCAGTGCCGGGGCCGACGTTGCTTTCTTT
CDR3 protein: CSAGADVAFF

clone size: few
J gene: TRBJ2-5
D gene: TRBD1
V gene: TRBV29-1
CDR3 length: 14
CDR3 DNA: TGCAGCGTTGAAGCTACAGGGGCCCAAGAGACCCAGTACTTC
CDR3 protein: CSVEATGAQETQYF

clone size: NA
J gene: TRBJ2-2
D gene: NA
V gene: TRBV5-1
CDR3 length: 16
CDR3 DNA: TGCGCCAGCAGCTTGCGGAGGGGACAACTCACCGGGGAGCTGTTTTTT
CDR3 protein: CASSLRRGQLTGELFF

clone size: NA
J gene: TRBJ1-2
D gene: NA
V gene: TRBV21-1
CDR3 length: 15
CDR3 DNA: TGTGCCAGCAGCCGTACAGAGGGAGAAAACTATGGCTACACCTTC
CDR3 protein: CASSRTEGENYGYTF

clone size: few
J gene: TRBJ2-3
D gene: NA
V gene: TRBV29-1
CDR3 length: 16
CDR3 DNA: TGCAGCGTTGGCCAGCAAACAGGGATTAGCACAGATACGCAGTATTTT
CDR3 protein: CSVGQQTGISTDTQYF

clone size: NA
J gene: TRBJ2-7
D gene: NA
V gene: TRBV29-1
CDR3 length: 12
CDR3 DNA: TGCAGCGTTACGTTAGACAGTTACGAGCAGTACTTC
CDR3 protein: CSVTLDSYEQYF

clone size: few
J gene: TRBJ2-3
D gene: TRBD2
V gene: TRBV10-3
CDR3 length: 15
CDR3 DNA: TGTGCCATCAGTGGACTAGCGGGGATGAAAGATACGCAGTATTTT
CDR3 protein: CAISGLAGMKDTQYF

clone size: NA
J gene: TRBJ2-2
D gene: NA
V gene: TRBV4-1
CDR3 length: 13
CDR3 DNA: TGCGCCAGCAGCTCCCAACCTACCGGGGAGCTGTTTTTT
CDR3 protein: CASSSQPTGELFF